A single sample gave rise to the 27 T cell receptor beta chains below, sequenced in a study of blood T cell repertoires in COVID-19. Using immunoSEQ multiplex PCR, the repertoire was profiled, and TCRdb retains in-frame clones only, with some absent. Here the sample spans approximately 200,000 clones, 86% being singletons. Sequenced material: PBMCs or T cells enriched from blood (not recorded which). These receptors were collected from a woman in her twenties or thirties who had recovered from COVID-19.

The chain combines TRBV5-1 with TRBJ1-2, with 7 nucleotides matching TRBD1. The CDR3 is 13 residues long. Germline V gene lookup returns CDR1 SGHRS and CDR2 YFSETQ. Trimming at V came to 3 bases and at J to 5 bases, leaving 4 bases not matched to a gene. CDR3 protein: CASSSGQQYGYTF. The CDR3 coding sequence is TGCGCCAGCAGCTCGGGACAGCAGTATGGCTACACCTTC.

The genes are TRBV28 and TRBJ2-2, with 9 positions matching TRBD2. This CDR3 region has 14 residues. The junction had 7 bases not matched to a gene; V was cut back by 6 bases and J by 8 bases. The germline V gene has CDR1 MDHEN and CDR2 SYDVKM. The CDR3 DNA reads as TGTGCCAGCAGAGCGGGAGGTCTAAGGGGGGAGCTGTTTTTT. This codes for CASRAGGLRGELFF.

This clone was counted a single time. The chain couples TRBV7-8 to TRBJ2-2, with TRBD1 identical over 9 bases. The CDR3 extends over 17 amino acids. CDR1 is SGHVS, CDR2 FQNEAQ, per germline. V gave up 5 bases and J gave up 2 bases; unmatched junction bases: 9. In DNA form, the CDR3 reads TGTGCCAGCAGCCCGCTAAAGGGACAGGGAAACACCGGGGAGCTGTTTTTT. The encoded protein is CASSPLKGQGNTGELFF.

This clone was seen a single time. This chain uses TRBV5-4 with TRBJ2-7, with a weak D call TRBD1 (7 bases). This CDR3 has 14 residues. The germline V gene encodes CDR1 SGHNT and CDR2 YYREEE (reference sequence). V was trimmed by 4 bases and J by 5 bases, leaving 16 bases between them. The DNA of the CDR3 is TGTGCCAGCAGCGAGACAGGGCGGGAAAACGAGCAGTACTTC. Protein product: CASSETGRENEQYF.

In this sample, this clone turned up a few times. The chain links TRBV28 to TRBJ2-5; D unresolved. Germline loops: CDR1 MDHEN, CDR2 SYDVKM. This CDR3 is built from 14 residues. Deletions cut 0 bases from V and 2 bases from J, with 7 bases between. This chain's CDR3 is CASSLWAKQETQYF. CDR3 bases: TGTGCCAGCAGTTTATGGGCAAAACAAGAGACCCAGTACTTC.

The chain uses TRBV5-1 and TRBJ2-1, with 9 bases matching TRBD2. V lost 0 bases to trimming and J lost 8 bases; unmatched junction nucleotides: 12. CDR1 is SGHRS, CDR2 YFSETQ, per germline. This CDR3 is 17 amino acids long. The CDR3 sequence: CASSLVAGTSPGHEQFF. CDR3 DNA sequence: TGCGCCAGCAGCTTGGTGGCTGGGACTAGCCCGGGGCATGAGCAGTTCTTC.

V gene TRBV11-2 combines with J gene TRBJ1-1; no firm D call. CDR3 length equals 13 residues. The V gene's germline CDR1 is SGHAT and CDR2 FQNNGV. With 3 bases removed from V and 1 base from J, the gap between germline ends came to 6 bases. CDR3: CASSLRENTEAFF. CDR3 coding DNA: TGTGCCAGCAGCTTGCGGGAGAACACTGAAGCTTTCTTT.

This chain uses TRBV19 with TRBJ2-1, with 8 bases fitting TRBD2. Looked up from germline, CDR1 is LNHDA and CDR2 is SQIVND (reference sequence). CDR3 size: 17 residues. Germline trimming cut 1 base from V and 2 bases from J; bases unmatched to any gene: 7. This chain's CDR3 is CASSIGWREATYNEQFF. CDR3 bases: TGTGCCAGTAGTATAGGGTGGCGGGAGGCTACCTACAATGAGCAGTTCTTC.

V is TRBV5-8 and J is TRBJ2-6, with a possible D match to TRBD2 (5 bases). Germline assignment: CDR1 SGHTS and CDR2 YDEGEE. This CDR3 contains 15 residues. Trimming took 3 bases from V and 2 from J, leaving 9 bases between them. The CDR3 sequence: CASSSLATGANVLTF. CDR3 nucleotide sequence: TGTGCCAGCAGCTCATTAGCGACTGGGGCCAACGTCCTGACTTTC.

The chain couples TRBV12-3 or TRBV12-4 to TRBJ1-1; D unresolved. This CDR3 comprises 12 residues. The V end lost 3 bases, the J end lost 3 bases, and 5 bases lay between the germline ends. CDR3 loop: CASSLGDTEAFF. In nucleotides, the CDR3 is TGTGCCAGCAGTTTGGGAGACACTGAAGCTTTCTTT.

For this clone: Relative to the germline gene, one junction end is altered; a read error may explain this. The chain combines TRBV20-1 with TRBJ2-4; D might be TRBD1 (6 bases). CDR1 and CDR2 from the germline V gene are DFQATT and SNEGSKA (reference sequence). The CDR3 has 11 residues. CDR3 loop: CSASHRDNFPF. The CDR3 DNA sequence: TGCAGTGCTAGCCATAGGGACAACTTTCCTTTC.

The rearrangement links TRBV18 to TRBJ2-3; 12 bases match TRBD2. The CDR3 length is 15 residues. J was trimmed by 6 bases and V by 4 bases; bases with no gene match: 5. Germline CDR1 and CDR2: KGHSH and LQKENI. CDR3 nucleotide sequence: TGTGCCAGCTCACGAGGGACTAGCGGGTCTGATACGCAGTATTTT. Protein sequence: CASSRGTSGSDTQYF. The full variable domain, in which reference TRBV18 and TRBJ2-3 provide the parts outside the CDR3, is NAGVMQNPRHLVRRRGQEARLRCSPMKGHSHVYWYRQLPEEGLKFMVYLQKENIIDESGMPKERFSAEFPKEGPSILRIQQVVRGDSAAYFCASSRGTSGSDTQYFGPGTRLTVL.

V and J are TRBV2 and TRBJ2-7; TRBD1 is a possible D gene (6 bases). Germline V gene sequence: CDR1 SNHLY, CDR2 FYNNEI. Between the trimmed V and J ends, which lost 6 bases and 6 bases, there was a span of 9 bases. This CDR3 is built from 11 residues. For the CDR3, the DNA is TGTGCCAGCAGCGTCAGGGGCGAGCAGTACTTC. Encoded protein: CASSVRGEQYF.

CDR3 bases: TGTGCCTGGAAGACAACGAACAGCTACTACGAGCAGTACTTC. Its protein product is CAWKTTNSYYEQYF. The J gene is TRBJ2-7, the V gene TRBV30; D is undetermined. With 4 bases removed from V and 3 bases from J, the gap between germline ends came to 16 bases. Germline V CDR1 and CDR2: GTSNPN, SVGIG (reference sequence). This CDR3 region has 14 residues.

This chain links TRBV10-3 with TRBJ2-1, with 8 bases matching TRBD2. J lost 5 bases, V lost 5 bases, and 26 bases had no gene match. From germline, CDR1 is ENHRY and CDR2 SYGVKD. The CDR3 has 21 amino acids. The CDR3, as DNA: TGTGCCATCAGTCCTATTCGTCCCGGGACTAGAGACGTAGGTGGAGACAATGAGCAGTTCTTC. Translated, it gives CAISPIRPGTRDVGGDNEQFF.

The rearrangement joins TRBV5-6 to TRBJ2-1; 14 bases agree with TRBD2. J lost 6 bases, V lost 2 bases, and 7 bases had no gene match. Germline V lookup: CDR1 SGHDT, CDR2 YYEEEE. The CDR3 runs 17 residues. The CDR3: CASSLQRLAGGPNEQFF. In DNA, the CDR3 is TGTGCCAGCAGCTTACAACGACTAGCGGGAGGGCCCAATGAGCAGTTCTTC.

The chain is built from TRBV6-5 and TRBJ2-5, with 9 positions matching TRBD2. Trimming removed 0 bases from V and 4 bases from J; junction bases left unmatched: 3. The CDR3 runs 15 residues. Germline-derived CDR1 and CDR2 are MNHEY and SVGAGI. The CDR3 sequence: CASSYSSGSPETQYF. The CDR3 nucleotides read TGTGCCAGCAGTTACTCTAGCGGGAGTCCAGAGACCCAGTACTTC.

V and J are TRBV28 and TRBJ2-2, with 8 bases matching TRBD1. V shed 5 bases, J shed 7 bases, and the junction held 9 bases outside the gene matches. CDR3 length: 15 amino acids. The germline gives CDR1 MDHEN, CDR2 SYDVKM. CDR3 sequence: CASSPSRGLNGELFF. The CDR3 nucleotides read TGTGCCAGCAGTCCCTCCAGGGGGCTTAACGGGGAGCTGTTTTTT.

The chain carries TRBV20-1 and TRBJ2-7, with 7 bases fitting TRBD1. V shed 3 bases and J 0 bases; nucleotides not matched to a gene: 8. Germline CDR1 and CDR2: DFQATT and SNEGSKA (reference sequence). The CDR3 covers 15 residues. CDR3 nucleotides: TGCAGTGCTAGTGACAGGGACAGAGACTCCTACGAGCAGTACTTC. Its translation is CSASDRDRDSYEQYF.

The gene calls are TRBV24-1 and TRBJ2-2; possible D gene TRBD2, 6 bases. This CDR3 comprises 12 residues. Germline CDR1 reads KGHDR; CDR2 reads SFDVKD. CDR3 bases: TGTGCGACTCGGGAGAGGGCCGGGGAGCTGTTTTTT. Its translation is CATRERAGELFF.

CDR3 DNA: TGTGCCATCAGTGAGCCCTGGAGGAGGGGGCAGCCTGAAGCTTTCTTT. Protein: CAISEPWRRGQPEAFF. This chain uses TRBV10-3 with TRBJ1-1, with 7 bases that match TRBD1. CDR3 length equals 16 residues. With V trimmed by 2 bases and J by 6 bases, 12 bases remained unmatched. The germline V gene encodes CDR1 ENHRY and CDR2 SYGVKD.

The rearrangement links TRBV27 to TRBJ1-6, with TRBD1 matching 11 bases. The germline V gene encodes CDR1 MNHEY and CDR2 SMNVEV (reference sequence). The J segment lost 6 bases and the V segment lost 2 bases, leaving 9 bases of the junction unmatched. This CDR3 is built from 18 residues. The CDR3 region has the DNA TGTGCCAGCAGTTTACGACGGACAGGGGGCGCTTTTAATTCACCCCTCCACTTT. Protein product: CASSLRRTGGAFNSPLHF.

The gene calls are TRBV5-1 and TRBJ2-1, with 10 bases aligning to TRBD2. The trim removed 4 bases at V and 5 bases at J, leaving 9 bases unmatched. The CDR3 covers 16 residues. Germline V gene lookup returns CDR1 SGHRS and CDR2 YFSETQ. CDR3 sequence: CASSQMTSGQNNEQFF. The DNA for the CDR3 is TGCGCCAGCAGCCAAATGACTAGCGGGCAGAACAATGAGCAGTTCTTC. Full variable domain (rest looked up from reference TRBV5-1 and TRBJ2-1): KAGVTQTPRYLIKTRGQQVTLSCSPISGHRSVSWYQQTPGQGLQFLFEYFSETQRNKGNFPGRFSGRQFSNSRSEMNVSTLELGDSALYLCASSQMTSGQNNEQFFGPGTRLTVL.

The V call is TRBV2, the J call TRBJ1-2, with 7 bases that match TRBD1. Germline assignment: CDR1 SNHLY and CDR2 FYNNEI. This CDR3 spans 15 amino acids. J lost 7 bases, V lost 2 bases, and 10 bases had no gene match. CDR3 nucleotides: TGTGCCAGCAGTGAAATAGTCAGGGGGTCCTCTGGCTACACCTTC. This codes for CASSEIVRGSSGYTF.

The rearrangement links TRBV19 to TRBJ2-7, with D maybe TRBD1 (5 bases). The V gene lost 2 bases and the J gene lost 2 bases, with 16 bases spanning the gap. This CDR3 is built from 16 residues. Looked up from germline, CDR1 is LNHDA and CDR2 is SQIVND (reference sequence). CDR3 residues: CASSINQGLYAYEQYF. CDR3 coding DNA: TGTGCCAGTAGTATAAACCAGGGTCTTTACGCCTACGAGCAGTACTTC. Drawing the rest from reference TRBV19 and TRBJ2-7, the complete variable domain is DGGITQSPKYLFRKEGQNVTLSCEQNLNHDAMYWYRQDPGQGLRLIYYSQIVNDFQKGDIAEGYSVSREKKESFPLTVTSAQKNPTAFYLCASSINQGLYAYEQYFGPGTRLTVT.

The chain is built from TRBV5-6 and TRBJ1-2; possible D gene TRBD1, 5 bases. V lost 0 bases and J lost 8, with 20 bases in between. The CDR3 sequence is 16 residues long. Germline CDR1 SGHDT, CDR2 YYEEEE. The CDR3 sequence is CASSLVSGRAVLGYTF. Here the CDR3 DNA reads TGTGCCAGCAGCTTGGTCTCCGGCAGGGCGGTTCTGGGCTACACCTTC.

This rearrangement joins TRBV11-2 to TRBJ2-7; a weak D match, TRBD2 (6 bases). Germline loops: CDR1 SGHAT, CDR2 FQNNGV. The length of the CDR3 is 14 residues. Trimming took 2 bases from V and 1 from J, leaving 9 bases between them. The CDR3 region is CASSLTGESYEQYF. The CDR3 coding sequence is TGTGCCAGCAGCTTAACGGGAGAGTCCTACGAGCAGTACTTC.